This T cell receptor beta chain was documented in a study of blood T cell repertoires in COVID-19. About the research overall: The United States, Italy and Spain provided the acute and convalescent COVID-19 samples. From T cells, B-cell-depleted T cells, or PBMCs came the material, which was cDNA or gDNA.

From germline, CDR1 is SGHTA and CDR2 FQGNSA. This CDR3 contains 14 residues. Losses at the gene ends were 2 bases for V and 2 bases for J; bases not matched to a gene: 1. Generated by immunoSEQ multiplex PCR, the TCRdb table keeps only in-frame clones and is missing some. The table has 300,000 to 450,000 clones, 81% seen once. The source is a human donor with acute or convalescent COVID-19. The donor label of this sample is uncertain. Input material: peripheral blood. The rearrangement links TRBV7-2 to TRBJ1-2; TRBD1 aligns across 8 bases. The CDR3: CASSLTGGNYGYTF. The DNA for the CDR3 is TGTGCCAGCAGCTTAACAGGGGGAAACTATGGCTACACCTTC. The whole variable domain, filled in from reference TRBV7-2 and TRBJ1-2, reads GAGVSQSPSNKVTEKGKDVELRCDPISGHTALYWYRQSLGQGLEFLIYFQGNSAPDKSGLPSDRFSAERTGGSVSTLTIQRTQQEDSAVYLCASSLTGGNYGYTFGSGTRLTVV.